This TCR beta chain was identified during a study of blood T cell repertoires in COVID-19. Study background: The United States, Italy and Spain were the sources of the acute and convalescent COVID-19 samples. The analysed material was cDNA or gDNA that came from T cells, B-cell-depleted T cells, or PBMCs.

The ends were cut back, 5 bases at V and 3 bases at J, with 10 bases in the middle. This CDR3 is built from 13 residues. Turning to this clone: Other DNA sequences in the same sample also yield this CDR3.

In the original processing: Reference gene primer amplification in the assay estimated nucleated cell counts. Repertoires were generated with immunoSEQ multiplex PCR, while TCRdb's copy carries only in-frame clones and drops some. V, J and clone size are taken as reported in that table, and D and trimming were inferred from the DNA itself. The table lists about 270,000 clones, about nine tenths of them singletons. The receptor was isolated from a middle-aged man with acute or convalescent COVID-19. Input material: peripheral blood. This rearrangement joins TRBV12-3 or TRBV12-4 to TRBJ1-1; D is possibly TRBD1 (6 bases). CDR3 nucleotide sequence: TGTGCCAGCAGTGAACAGGGACACACTGAAGCTTTCTTT. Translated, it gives CASSEQGHTEAFF.